One sample yielded the 25 T cell receptor beta chains listed below, sequenced in a study of T-cell reconstitution after alpha-beta-depleted transplantation in children. Unique molecular identifiers were used in preparing the TCRbeta library. TCRdb called the PCR reads again in MiXCR, with one record for every CDR3 protein. The sample holds about 440,000 distinct CDR3 sequences; around two fifths are singletons and the top ten take 25% to 30%. The input for sequencing was PBMCs, taken before TCRalphabeta/CD19-depleted stem cell transplant. The source of these receptors is a girl aged 2 to 10 with aplastic anemia, due to receive a stem cell transplant.

This chain connects TRBV12-3 or TRBV12-4 to TRBJ2-7; D unclear. The V end lost 1 base, the J end lost 3 bases, and 7 bases lay between the germline ends. This CDR3 is built from 13 residues. This CDR3 reads CASSLGVNYEQYF. The CDR3 DNA follows: TGTGCCAGCAGTTTAGGAGTTAACTACGAGCAGTACTTC.

CDR3 protein: CAWSTGTGPNYGYTF. The CDR3 nucleotides are TGTGCCTGGAGTACCGGGACAGGACCTAACTATGGCTACACCTTC. The J gene is TRBJ1-2, the V gene TRBV30, with 8 bases that match TRBD1. CDR1 is GTSNPN, CDR2 SVGIG, per germline (reference sequence). Germline trimming cut 2 bases from V and 0 bases from J; bases unmatched to any gene: 5. The CDR3 runs to 15 residues.

Comment on this clonotype: A clone one base away is much larger, so this may be a read error. The rearrangement links TRBV29-1 to TRBJ1-1; TRBD1 might be the D (5 bases). Trimming left V 7 bases short and J 1 base short, with 16 bases between. The CDR3 runs to 14 residues. CDR1 SQVTM and CDR2 ANQGSEA come from the germline V gene. CDR3: CSGRDGTANTEAFF. Here the CDR3 DNA reads TGCAGCGGACGGGACGGAACGGCGAACACTGAAGCTTTCTTT.

This clonotype was counted a single time. V is TRBV7-8 and J is TRBJ1-1, with unresolved D. V lost 0 bases, J lost 2 bases, and 16 bases lay in between. Germline V gives CDR1 SGHVS, CDR2 FQNEAQ. This CDR3 region has 17 residues. The DNA of the CDR3 is TGTGCCAGCAGCTTAGCGCTGGGCCGCCGGAGAAACACTGAAGCTTTCTTT. Translation: CASSLALGRRRNTEAFF.

For this clonotype: A much larger clone lies one base from this, so it may be a read error. CDR3 in amino acids: CSVEGGARGLGLYGDTF. The CDR3 DNA reads as TGCAGCGTTGAGGGTGGGGCGAGGGGCTTAGGCCTATATGGCGACACCTTC. This chain joins TRBV29-1 and TRBJ1-2, with D maybe TRBD1 (5 bases). Germline CDR1 and CDR2: SQVTM and ANQGSEA. The CDR3 is made up of 17 amino acids.

This clonotype has a single count. The V gene is TRBV10-3, the J gene TRBJ2-1; D possibly corresponds to TRBD2 (6 bases). The V end was cut by 0 bases, the J end by 1 base, with 13 bases between. Germline CDR1 ENHRY, CDR2 SYGVKD. CDR3 length: 17 residues. The CDR3 DNA is TGTGCCATCAGTGAGTCGTCCCAGCGGGTGTCCTACAATGAGCAGTTCTTC. It is translated as CAISESSQRVSYNEQFF.

This sequence joins TRBV20-1 and TRBJ2-1; D may be TRBD2 (6 bases). V shed 5 bases and J shed 8 bases, with 19 bases lying between them. The CDR3 totals 14 residues. Germline V lookup: CDR1 DFQATT, CDR2 SNEGSKA (reference sequence). This chain's CDR3 is CSAVTGTEIHEQFF. CDR3 in DNA: TGCAGTGCTGTCACCGGGACTGAAATTCATGAGCAGTTCTTC.

This clonotype was seen at least ten times. The chain joins TRBV20-1 to TRBJ2-1; D is unclear. Germline V gives CDR1 DFQATT, CDR2 SNEGSKA (reference sequence). V was clipped by 6 bases and J by 0 bases, with 12 bases between them. CDR3 length: 14 residues. CDR3 loop: CSAHDSSSYNEQFF. The DNA for the CDR3 is TGCAGTGCCCATGATTCAAGCTCCTACAATGAGCAGTTCTTC.

This clonotype has ten or more counts. The chain carries TRBV9 and TRBJ2-2, with 9 bases identical to TRBD1. The V and J ends lost 0 bases and 3 bases, in that order; junction bases with no gene match: 3. CDR3 length: 16 residues. In germline, CDR1 is SGDLS, CDR2 YYNGEE. CDR3 loop: CASSVAGQGYTGELFF. DNA for the CDR3: TGTGCCAGCAGCGTAGCCGGACAGGGGTACACCGGGGAGCTGTTTTTT.

The genes are TRBV10-1 and TRBJ2-3, with D possibly TRBD2 on 6 matching bases. Trimming took 3 bases from V and 4 from J, leaving 11 bases between them. Germline V gene lookup returns CDR1 WNHNN and CDR2 SYGVQD (reference sequence). CDR3 length: 14 residues. CDR3 sequence: CASSDAGPADTQYF. CDR3 bases: TGCGCCAGCAGTGATGCGGGACCGGCAGATACGCAGTATTTT.

The chain is built from TRBV5-1 and TRBJ1-1, with D unresolved. CDR3 size: 14 residues. Germline V gene data show CDR1 as SGHRS and CDR2 as YFSETQ. V lost 0 bases, J lost 1 base, and 7 bases lay in between. CDR3 sequence (DNA): TGCGCCAGCAGCTTGGAAGCATGGAACACTGAAGCTTTCTTT. Its translation: CASSLEAWNTEAFF.

The chain joins TRBV7-9 to TRBJ2-7; no clear D. The germline V gene encodes CDR1 SEHNR and CDR2 FQNEAQ (reference sequence). The CDR3 is made up of 14 amino acids. Between the trimmed V and J ends, which lost 0 bases and 6 bases, there was a span of 12 bases. The CDR3 DNA sequence: TGTGCCAGCAGCTTAGCGCAACGGCCATCCGAGCAGTACTTC. It translates to CASSLAQRPSEQYF.

The chain joins TRBV5-1 to TRBJ2-2; the D gene is possibly TRBD2 (5 bases). CDR1 and CDR2 from the germline V gene are SGHRS and YFSETQ. There are 15 residues in the CDR3. The V end was cut by 4 bases, the J end by 1 base, with 11 bases between. The CDR3 sequence is CASSPGKVNTGELFF. In DNA, the CDR3 is TGCGCCAGCAGCCCCGGGAAGGTGAACACCGGGGAGCTGTTTTTT.

This clonotype was detected ten times or more. This chain joins TRBV2 and TRBJ2-7, with 12 bases lining up with TRBD2. CDR3 length: 16 amino acids. CDR1 and CDR2 (germline): SNHLY, FYNNEI. Germline trimming cut 5 bases from V and 7 bases from J; bases unmatched to any gene: 12. The CDR3 loop is CASSKPRLAGAGEQYF. As DNA, the CDR3 is TGTGCCAGCAGTAAACCTAGACTAGCGGGAGCGGGAGAGCAGTACTTC. Looking up the rest from reference TRBV2 and TRBJ2-7 gives the full variable domain: EPEVTQTPSHQVTQMGQEVILRCVPISNHLYFYWYRQILGQKVEFLVSFYNNEISEKSEIFDDQFSVERPDGSNFTLKIRSTKLEDSAMYFCASSKPRLAGAGEQYFGPGTRLTVT.

This clonotype appeared once. V usage is TRBV27 and J usage is TRBJ2-5; D possibly corresponds to TRBD2 (5 bases). CDR1 is MNHEY, CDR2 SMNVEV, per germline (reference sequence). The CDR3 runs to 15 residues. The V gene lost 0 bases and the J gene lost 2 bases, with 10 bases spanning the gap. The CDR3: CASSLSEAGQETQYF. The CDR3 DNA is TGTGCCAGCAGTTTATCGGAGGCAGGACAAGAGACCCAGTACTTC.

This clonotype was counted between two and nine times. The chain links TRBV12-3 or TRBV12-4 to TRBJ2-1; 9 bases align to TRBD1. The CDR3 sequence is 18 residues long. The ends lost 3 bases at V and 3 bases at J; junction bases unmatched: 12. CDR3 residues: CASSFLITGQGRYNEQFF. In nucleotides, the CDR3 is TGTGCCAGCAGTTTTCTTATCACGGGACAGGGACGCTACAATGAGCAGTTCTTC.

The sample holds many counts of this clonotype. This rearrangement joins TRBV27 to TRBJ2-7; the D gene is possibly TRBD1 (7 bases). Trimming shortened V by 5 bases and J by 4 bases, and 18 bases separated the two germline ends. This CDR3 is 15 amino acids long. The germline V gene encodes CDR1 MNHEY and CDR2 SMNVEV (reference sequence). This CDR3 is CASSPSLEGAYEQYF. As DNA, the CDR3 is TGTGCCAGCAGTCCCTCTCTGGAGGGGGCGTACGAGCAGTACTTC.

The chain joins TRBV3-1 to TRBJ1-6, with 7 nucleotides matching TRBD1. Per the germline V gene, CDR1 is LGHDT and CDR2 is YNNKEL (reference sequence). Germline trimming cut 5 bases from V and 7 bases from J; bases unmatched to any gene: 8. The CDR3 loop spans 15 amino acids. CDR3 DNA: TGTGCCAGCAGCGCGACAGGGATCACGAATTCACCCCTCCACTTT. As protein: CASSATGITNSPLHF.

This clonotype was recorded a few times. The chain combines TRBV7-2 with TRBJ2-7, with TRBD2 identical over 10 bases. Germline lookup yields CDR1 SGHTA and CDR2 FQGNSA. Germline trimming cut 0 bases from V and 6 bases from J; bases unmatched to any gene: 11. The CDR3 covers 17 residues. This CDR3 reads CASSLAGRAGGPLEQYF. The CDR3 DNA reads as TGTGCCAGCAGCTTAGCGGGACGAGCGGGAGGGCCCCTCGAGCAGTACTTC.

V usage is TRBV15 and J usage is TRBJ2-5, with TRBD1 matching 10 bases. The trim removed 5 bases at V and 6 bases at J, leaving 6 bases unmatched. The CDR3 runs 14 residues. CDR1 and CDR2 (germline): LNHNV, YYDKDF (reference sequence). CDR3 sequence: CATSARTGGKTQYF. The CDR3 nucleotides are TGTGCCACCAGCGCCCGGACAGGGGGAAAGACCCAGTACTTC.

The sample holds one count of this clonotype. This chain connects TRBV10-3 to TRBJ1-5, with D possibly TRBD1 on 6 matching bases. The CDR3 runs 17 residues. V shed 2 bases and J shed 0 bases, with 14 bases lying between them. Germline V CDR1 and CDR2: ENHRY, SYGVKD. The CDR3 DNA reads as TGTGCCATCAGTGAGAGGAATCAGGGGACTAGCAATCAGCCCCAGCATTTT. This codes for CAISERNQGTSNQPQHF.

The rearrangement joins TRBV28 to TRBJ2-1; D possibly matches TRBD1 or TRBD2 (6 bases each). Looked up from germline, CDR1 is MDHEN and CDR2 is SYDVKM. Between the trimmed V and J ends, which lost 8 bases and 9 bases, there was a span of 17 bases. CDR3 size: 13 residues. As DNA, the CDR3 is TGTGCCAGCGGACCGGGGGCAGGGATTGAGCAGTTCTTC. The encoded protein is CASGPGAGIEQFF.

This sequence joins TRBV18 and TRBJ2-3, with 7 bases fitting TRBD2. J gave up 4 bases and V 3 bases, and 7 bases lay outside the gene matches. The CDR3 has 15 residues. Germline V gene sequence: CDR1 KGHSH, CDR2 LQKENI. The CDR3 protein is CASSPGGSTADTQYF. As DNA, the CDR3 is TGTGCCAGCTCACCCGGCGGGAGCACCGCAGATACGCAGTATTTT.

Ten or more counts support this clonotype. The chain is built from TRBV28 and TRBJ2-2; TRBD2 aligns across 10 bases. Germline lookup yields CDR1 MDHEN and CDR2 SYDVKM. V dropped 4 bases and J dropped 6; count of bases not matched to a gene: 17. The CDR3 is 19 residues long. CDR3 coding DNA: TGTGCCAGCAGTTCTTTGGCGCTGACTTATAGCGGGAGGTCCGGGGAGCTGTTTTTT. Protein: CASSSLALTYSGRSGELFF.

The CDR3 loop is CASSYAEGYNEQFF. CDR3 nucleotides: TGTGCCAGCAGTTACGCCGAGGGGTACAATGAGCAGTTCTTC. V and J are TRBV6-5 and TRBJ2-1, with D possibly called TRBD1 or TRBD2 (5 bases each). The germline gives CDR1 MNHEY, CDR2 SVGAGI. The length of the CDR3 is 14 residues. With 2 bases removed from V and 4 bases from J, the gap between germline ends came to 9 bases.